Below, 25 T cell receptor beta chains from the same sample are listed, as sequenced in a study of cytotoxic CD8 clonotypes in ibrutinib-treated CLL. TCRdb keeps only in-frame clones here, not all; method: immunoSEQ multiplex PCR. The sample yields some 140,000 clones, 91% seen once. The specimen was PBMCs, collected after 12 months of ibrutinib treatment. Receptor source: a human donor with chronic lymphocytic leukemia.

The chain joins TRBV9 to TRBJ2-5; TRBD2 matches at 10 bases. V trimming: 0 bases; J trimming: 5 bases; junction bases outside the gene matches: 13. In germline, CDR1 is SGDLS, CDR2 YYNGEE. The CDR3 extends over 18 amino acids. The CDR3 DNA is TGTGCCAGCAGCGTAGGGTCTAGGGCTAGCGGGAGTCTTGAGACCCAGTACTTC. Its translation is CASSVGSRASGSLETQYF. Using reference TRBV9 and TRBJ2-5 for the parts outside the CDR3, the full variable domain is DSGVTQTPKHLITATGQRVTLRCSPRSGDLSVYWYQQSLDQGLQFLIQYYNGEERAKGNILERFSAQQFPDLHSELNLSSLELGDSALYFCASSVGSRASGSLETQYFGPGTRLLVL.

This clone has a single count. This sequence joins TRBV28 and TRBJ2-7, with D unclear. The CDR3 sequence is 11 residues long. Trimming removed 8 bases from V and 5 bases from J, with 10 bases in between. Germline CDR1 reads MDHEN; CDR2 reads SYDVKM. CDR3 sequence (DNA): TGTGCCAGCGTAAACAGCCACGAGCAGTACTTC. The encoded protein is CASVNSHEQYF.

This chain connects TRBV6-5 to TRBJ2-7, with TRBD1 matching over 9 bases. The CDR3 has 15 residues. The ends lost 6 bases at V and 6 bases at J; junction bases unmatched: 12. In germline, CDR1 is MNHEY, CDR2 SVGAGI. As DNA, the CDR3 is TGTGCCAGCAGCCCCCAAGGGACAGGGTTCGGCGAGCAGTACTTC. The encoded protein is CASSPQGTGFGEQYF.

The chain employs TRBV6-5 and TRBJ2-7; TRBD1 aligns across 9 bases. Trimming at V came to 6 bases and at J to 3 bases, leaving 6 bases not matched to a gene. Germline values: CDR1 MNHEY, CDR2 SVGAGI. The CDR3 length is 14 residues. CDR3 protein: CASRRGTGNYEQYF. In nucleotides, the CDR3 is TGTGCCAGCAGACGGGGGACAGGGAACTACGAGCAGTACTTC.

The rearrangement joins TRBV28 to TRBJ2-5; 8 positions match TRBD1. The V gene end was trimmed by 5 bases and the J gene end by 4 bases; junction bases not matched to a gene: 12. Germline CDR1 and CDR2: MDHEN and SYDVKM. The CDR3 length is 16 residues. The chain's CDR3 is CASSQTGGRMGETQYF. CDR3 DNA: TGTGCCAGCAGTCAAACAGGGGGGAGAATGGGAGAGACCCAGTACTTC.

The chain couples TRBV27 to TRBJ2-5; the match to TRBD2 covers 7 bases. With 4 bases clipped from V and 2 bases from J, the junction kept 10 bases outside the gene matches. CDR1 is MNHEY, CDR2 SMNVEV, per germline (reference sequence). CDR3 length equals 16 residues. CDR3 amino acids: CASSWGGRVAQETQYF. The CDR3 DNA reads as TGTGCCAGCAGTTGGGGGGGGAGGGTTGCGCAAGAGACCCAGTACTTC.

The rearrangement links TRBV5-1 to TRBJ1-2; a weak D match, TRBD1 (6 bases). The CDR3 covers 16 residues. V was trimmed by 4 bases and J by 2 bases, leaving 18 bases between them. Germline lookup yields CDR1 SGHRS and CDR2 YFSETQ. The CDR3 protein is CASSPGGGRVNYGYTF. For the CDR3, the DNA is TGCGCCAGCAGCCCCGGAGGGGGAAGGGTCAACTATGGCTACACCTTC.

The DNA of the CDR3 is TGTGCCAGCAGTTACTTGGATCAGGGGTTCTACGAGCAGTACTTC. Protein product: CASSYLDQGFYEQYF. V usage is TRBV6-5 and J usage is TRBJ2-7; tentative D call: TRBD1 (6 bases). CDR3 size: 15 residues. In germline, CDR1 is MNHEY, CDR2 SVGAGI. V lost 1 base and J lost 3, with 13 bases in between.

V gene TRBV19 combines with J gene TRBJ2-2; unclear D gene. Trimming pared 1 base from V and 0 bases from J, leaving 6 bases between. The germline V gene has CDR1 LNHDA and CDR2 SQIVND (reference sequence). The length of the CDR3 is 15 residues. CDR3 amino acids: CASSIGRSNTGELFF. The CDR3 DNA sequence: TGTGCCAGTAGTATAGGGCGGTCGAACACCGGGGAGCTGTTTTTT.

This chain links TRBV2 with TRBJ2-1; no clear D. The V gene's germline CDR1 is SNHLY and CDR2 FYNNEI. CDR3 length equals 13 residues. V was cut by 6 bases and J by 2 bases, with 8 bases left in between. CDR3 DNA sequence: TGTGCCAGCAGACTGGAAACCTACAATGAGCAGTTCTTC. Amino acid sequence: CASRLETYNEQFF.

The chain is built from TRBV7-3 and TRBJ2-3, with D perhaps given as TRBD1 or TRBD2 (5 bases each). The CDR3 sequence is 14 residues long. Per the germline V gene, CDR1 is SGHTA and CDR2 is FQGTGA. V dropped 3 bases and J dropped 2 bases, with 9 bases sitting between them. As DNA, the CDR3 is TGTGCCAGCAGCTTGTCGGGGACCACAGATACGCAGTATTTT. Protein: CASSLSGTTDTQYF.

This chain uses TRBV6-4 with TRBJ1-3, with TRBD1 matching 8 bases. From germline, CDR1 is MRHNA and CDR2 SNTAGT. Trimming at V came to 3 bases and at J to 4 bases, leaving 14 bases not matched to a gene. The CDR3 length is 18 residues. CDR3 residues: CASSDRQLPQGGGNTIYF. CDR3 nucleotides: TGTGCCAGCAGTGATAGACAGCTGCCACAGGGGGGAGGAAACACCATATATTTT.

Comments on this clone: One junction end disagrees with the germline gene, perhaps due to a read error. The rearrangement uses TRBV7-9 and TRBJ2-7; TRBD2 is a possible D gene (5 bases). The CDR3 consists of 12 residues. Looked up from germline, CDR1 is SEHNR and CDR2 is FQNEAQ (reference sequence). For the CDR3, the DNA is TGTGCCAGCAGCTCCGGCGGATGGGAGCGCGACTTC. As protein: CASSSGGWERDF.

The genes are TRBV28 and TRBJ1-1; D not certain. Germline lookup yields CDR1 MDHEN and CDR2 SYDVKM. The CDR3 runs 13 residues. Trimming took off 9 bases at V and 3 bases at J, with 14 bases between the two ends. The CDR3 nucleotides read TGTGCCAGTGGATCGGGGTTAGACACTGAAGCTTTCTTT. Amino acid sequence: CASGSGLDTEAFF.

The J gene is TRBJ2-1, the V gene TRBV28, with D unclear. V was pared by 2 bases and J by 5 bases, with 16 bases between. Germline V CDR1 and CDR2: MDHEN, SYDVKM. The CDR3 has 16 residues. CDR3 sequence: CASSLEGLRVNNEQFF. In nucleotides, the CDR3 is TGTGCCAGCAGTTTAGAAGGGCTTCGGGTTAACAATGAGCAGTTCTTC.

DNA of the CDR3: TGTGCCAGCAGCTTAGGGTTAGCGGGAGGTTCCTCCTACGAGCAGTACTTC. This sequence encodes CASSLGLAGGSSYEQYF. The V gene is TRBV7-6, the J gene TRBJ2-7, with 10 bases matching TRBD2. The CDR3 is made up of 17 amino acids. J was trimmed by 0 bases and V by 1 base; bases with no gene match: 6. CDR1 and CDR2 from the germline V gene are SGHVS and FNYEAQ. The whole variable domain, remainder taken from reference TRBV7-6 and TRBJ2-7, is GAGVSQSPRYKVTKRGQDVALRCDPISGHVSLYWYRQALGQGPEFLTYFNYEAQQDKSGLPNDRFSAERPEGSISTLTIQRTEQRDSAMYRCASSLGLAGGSSYEQYFGPGTRLTVT.

V and J are TRBV7-3 and TRBJ1-3, with D hard to call. Germline-derived CDR1 and CDR2 are SGHTA and FQGTGA. This CDR3 is 17 amino acids long. The germline V and J ends were trimmed by 0 bases and 0 bases, with 12 bases remaining between them. The CDR3 coding sequence is TGTGCCAGCAGCTTAACTCCTTCCGGGCCCTCTGGAAACACCATATATTTT. The encoded protein is CASSLTPSGPSGNTIYF. The full variable domain, with the rest looked up from reference TRBV7-3 and TRBJ1-3, is GAGVSQTPSNKVTEKGKYVELRCDPISGHTALYWYRQSLGQGPEFLIYFQGTGAADDSGLPNDRFFAVRPEGSVSTLKIQRTERGDSAVYLCASSLTPSGPSGNTIYFGEGSWLTVV.

This chain links TRBV10-3 with TRBJ2-6; D possibly corresponds to TRBD2 (5 bases). The length of the CDR3 is 18 residues. Trimming removed 6 bases from V and 1 base from J, with 19 bases in between. In germline, CDR1 is ENHRY, CDR2 SYGVKD. The CDR3 nucleotides are TGTGCCATCAGGCCCAATGAGGGCGAGCCTTCTGGGGCCAACGTCCTGACTTTC. This gives the protein CAIRPNEGEPSGANVLTF.

The chain couples TRBV27 to TRBJ1-5; D ambiguous. The CDR3 loop spans 15 amino acids. V lost 11 bases and J 6 bases, leaving 23 bases between the germline ends. In germline, CDR1 is MNHEY, CDR2 SMNVEV (reference sequence). The CDR3 DNA sequence: TGTGCCGTCGGGGTCGGAGGGTTAGAGGGTCAGCCCCAGCATTTT. Its translation: CAVGVGGLEGQPQHF.

The chain recombines TRBV7-2 with TRBJ1-1; D is unresolved. Germline V CDR1 and CDR2: SGHTA, FQGNSA. V dropped 5 bases and J dropped 5 bases, with 9 bases sitting between them. The CDR3 has 12 amino acids. This CDR3 reads CASSLTNTEAFF. The DNA of the CDR3 is TGTGCCAGCAGCCTGACGAATACTGAAGCTTTCTTT.

This sequence joins TRBV7-9 and TRBJ1-4; D call uncertain. Germline V lookup: CDR1 SEHNR, CDR2 FQNEAQ (reference sequence). Trimming took 5 bases from V and 7 from J, leaving 14 bases between them. This CDR3 contains 14 residues. DNA of the CDR3: TGTGCCAGCAGCCCCGGAGGAGAAAGTGAAAAACTGTTTTTT. It is translated as CASSPGGESEKLFF.

The chain uses TRBV6-1 and TRBJ2-1; 11 bases map to TRBD2. The germline V gene has CDR1 MNHNS and CDR2 SASEGT. J gave up 4 bases and V 3 bases, and 5 bases lay outside the gene matches. The CDR3 totals 16 residues. CDR3: CASSDLLAGGYNEQFF. CDR3 nucleotide sequence: TGTGCCAGCAGTGACCTTCTAGCGGGAGGATACAATGAGCAGTTCTTC.

V is TRBV25-1 and J is TRBJ2-1; no clear D. This CDR3 spans 9 amino acids. Per germline, CDR1 MGHDK and CDR2 SYGVNS. V was trimmed by 8 bases and J by 14 bases, leaving 10 bases between them. In DNA form, the CDR3 reads TGTGCCAGCGAAGTATTCGAGTTCTTC. Translating gives CASEVFEFF.

The V gene is TRBV21-1, the J gene TRBJ2-7. TRBV21-1 is marked as a pseudogene. This CDR3 spans 15 amino acids. The CDR3 here is CASSKGPRDVGEQYF. Written as DNA, the CDR3 is TGTGCCAGCAGCAAGGGGCCCAGGGACGTGGGCGAGCAGTACTTC.

The V gene is TRBV29-1, the J gene TRBJ1-2; the match to TRBD1 covers 8 bases. The CDR3 is made up of 14 amino acids. Germline V gives CDR1 SQVTM, CDR2 ANQGSEA. The V gene end was trimmed by 6 bases and the J gene end by 6 bases; junction bases not matched to a gene: 12. The CDR3 spells CSVPTLDRGDGYTF. Here the CDR3 DNA reads TGCAGCGTGCCTACTCTAGACAGGGGTGATGGCTACACCTTC.